This TCR beta chain comes out of a study of CD8 T cells in Susac syndrome. Findings of the study overall: The study admitted that it had a relatively small number of individuals in its TCR sequencing and HLA analysis.

TCR beta from blood CD8+ and CD4+ T cells was sequenced. A note on this clonotype: The antigen remains undetermined.

V was pared by 6 bases and J by 6 bases, with 23 bases between. This CDR3 has 16 amino acids. The germline V gene has CDR1 KGHSH and CDR2 LQKENI. After extraction with the RNeasy kit, roughly 0.5 to 1 ug of the RNA was reverse transcribed using random hexamers. The authors amplified TCR beta CDR3 across 54 Vbeta and 13 Jbeta using immunoSEQ multiplex PCR. TCRdb fed the immunoSEQ multiplex PCR reads into MiXCR, producing one record per CDR3 protein. The sample records 300,000 or so distinct CDR3 sequences, approximately 90% being singletons. The sample taken for sequencing was CD4+ T cells from PBMCs. This clonotype was obtained from a human donor with multiple sclerosis. V and J are TRBV18 and TRBJ1-2, with D possibly matching TRBD1 (6 bases). As DNA, the CDR3 is TGTGCCAGCTCCCTAACCGGGACATCGCAAATGAATGGCTACACCTTC. It is translated as CASSLTGTSQMNGYTF.